The T cell receptor (beta chain) under discussion was sequenced for a study of CD8+ T cells in alopecia areata. This sample's treatment: oral pan-JAK inhibitor, 5-10 mg twice daily. It was from PBMCs that CD4+ and CD8+ T cells were sorted. The study, taken as a whole, reports: With tofacitinib ongoing, many expanded lesional clones persisted in both scalp and blood. Scalp clonality decreased significantly with tofacitinib, and so did expanded CD8+ clones among the top 100.

Sequencing templates came from extracted RNA that was reverse transcribed into cDNA. Method: immunoSEQ multiplex PCR; TCRdb's copy keeps in-frame clones and lacks some. Altogether around 270,000 clones are present, roughly 60% being singletons, with the ten largest covering 1.8%. As to this clone: Its antigen remains unidentified.

The origin of this receptor is a human donor with alopecia areata. This specimen consisted of CD4+ T cells sorted from blood, obtained at week 24, from a patient treated with tofacitinib.

The CDR3 DNA sequence: TGTGCCTGGACGACCCTTAGGGGTGAAAAACTGTTTTTT. The encoded protein is CAWTTLRGEKLFF. V is TRBV30 and J is TRBJ1-4; the D gene is possibly TRBD1 (5 bases). The V end lost 4 bases, the J end lost 7 bases, and 13 bases lay between the germline ends. CDR3 length equals 13 residues. Germline V lookup: CDR1 GTSNPN, CDR2 SVGIG (reference sequence).